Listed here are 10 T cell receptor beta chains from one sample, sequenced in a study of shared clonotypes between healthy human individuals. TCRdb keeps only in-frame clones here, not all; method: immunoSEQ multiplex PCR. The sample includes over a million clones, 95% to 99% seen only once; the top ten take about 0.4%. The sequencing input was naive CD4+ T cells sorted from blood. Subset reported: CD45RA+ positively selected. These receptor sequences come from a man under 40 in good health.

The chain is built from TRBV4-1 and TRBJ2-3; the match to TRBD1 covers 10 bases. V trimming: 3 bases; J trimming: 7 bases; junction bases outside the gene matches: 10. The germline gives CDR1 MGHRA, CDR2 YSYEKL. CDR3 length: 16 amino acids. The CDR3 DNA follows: TGCGCCAGCAGCCAGAACCGGGACAGGGGATCCTATACGCAGTATTTT. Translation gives CASSQNRDRGSYTQYF.

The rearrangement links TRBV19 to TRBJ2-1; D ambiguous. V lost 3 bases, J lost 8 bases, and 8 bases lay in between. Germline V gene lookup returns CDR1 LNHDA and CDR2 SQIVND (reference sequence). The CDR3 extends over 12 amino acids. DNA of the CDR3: TGTGCCAGTAGTATGGAATCTTATGAGCAGTTCTTC. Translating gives CASSMESYEQFF.

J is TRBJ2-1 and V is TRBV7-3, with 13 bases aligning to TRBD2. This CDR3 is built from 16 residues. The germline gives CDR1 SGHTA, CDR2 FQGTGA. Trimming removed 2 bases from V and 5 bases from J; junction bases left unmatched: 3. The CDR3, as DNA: TGTGCCAGCAGCTTACTCGGACTAGCGGGGGACAATGAGCAGTTCTTC. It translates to CASSLLGLAGDNEQFF.

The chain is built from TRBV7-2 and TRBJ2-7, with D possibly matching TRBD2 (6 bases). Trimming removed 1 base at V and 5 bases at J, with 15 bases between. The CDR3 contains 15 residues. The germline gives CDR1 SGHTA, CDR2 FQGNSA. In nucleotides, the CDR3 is TGTGCCAGCAGCTTAGTAGGAGGGAGAGGGAACGAGCAGTACTTC. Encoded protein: CASSLVGGRGNEQYF. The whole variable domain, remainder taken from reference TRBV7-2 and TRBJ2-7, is GAGVSQSPSNKVTEKGKDVELRCDPISGHTALYWYRQSLGQGLEFLIYFQGNSAPDKSGLPSDRFSAERTGGSVSTLTIQRTQQEDSAVYLCASSLVGGRGNEQYFGPGTRLTVT.

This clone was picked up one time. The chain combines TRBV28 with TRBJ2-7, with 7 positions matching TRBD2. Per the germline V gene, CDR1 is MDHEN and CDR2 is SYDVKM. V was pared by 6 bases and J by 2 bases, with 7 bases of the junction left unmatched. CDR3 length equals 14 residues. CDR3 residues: CASSRVGGTYEQYF. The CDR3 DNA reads TGTGCCAGCAGCCGAGTCGGGGGGACCTACGAGCAGTACTTC.

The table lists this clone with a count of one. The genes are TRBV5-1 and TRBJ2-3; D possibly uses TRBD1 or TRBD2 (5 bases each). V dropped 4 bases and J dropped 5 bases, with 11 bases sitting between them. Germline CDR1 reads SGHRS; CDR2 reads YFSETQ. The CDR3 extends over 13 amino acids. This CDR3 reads CASSQRGEDTQYF. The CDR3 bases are TGCGCCAGCAGCCAAAGAGGGGAAGATACGCAGTATTTT.

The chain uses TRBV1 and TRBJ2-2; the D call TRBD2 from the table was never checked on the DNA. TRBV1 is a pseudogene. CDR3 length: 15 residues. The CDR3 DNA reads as TGCACCAGCAGCCAACATGTCACTGAGCTTCAGGAGCTGTTTTTT. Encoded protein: CTSSQHVTELQELFF.

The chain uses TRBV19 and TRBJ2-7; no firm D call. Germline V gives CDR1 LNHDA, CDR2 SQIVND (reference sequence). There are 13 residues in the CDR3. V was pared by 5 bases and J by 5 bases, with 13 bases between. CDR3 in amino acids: CASSSRHVDEQYF. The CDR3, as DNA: TGTGCCAGTAGTTCACGACACGTGGACGAGCAGTACTTC. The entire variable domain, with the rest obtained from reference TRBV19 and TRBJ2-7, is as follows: DGGITQSPKYLFRKEGQNVTLSCEQNLNHDAMYWYRQDPGQGLRLIYYSQIVNDFQKGDIAEGYSVSREKKESFPLTVTSAQKNPTAFYLCASSSRHVDEQYFGPGTRLTVT.

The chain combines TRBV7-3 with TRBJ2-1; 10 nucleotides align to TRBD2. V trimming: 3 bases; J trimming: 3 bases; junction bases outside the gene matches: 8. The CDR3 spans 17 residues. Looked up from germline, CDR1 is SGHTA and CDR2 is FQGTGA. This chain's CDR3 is CASSLAGLAASYNEQFF. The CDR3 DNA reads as TGTGCCAGCAGCTTGGCCGGACTAGCGGCAAGCTACAATGAGCAGTTCTTC.

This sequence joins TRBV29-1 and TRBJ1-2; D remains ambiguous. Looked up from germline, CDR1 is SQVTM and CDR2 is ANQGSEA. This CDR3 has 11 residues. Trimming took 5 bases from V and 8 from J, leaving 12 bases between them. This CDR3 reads CSVSGTGGYTF. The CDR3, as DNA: TGCAGCGTTTCCGGCACTGGGGGCTACACCTTC.